This T cell receptor beta chain originates from a study of blood T cell repertoires in COVID-19. About the research overall: In each case, the material was cDNA or gDNA derived from T cells, B-cell-depleted T cells, or PBMCs.

This table comes from immunoSEQ multiplex PCR, and its TCRdb copy is limited to in-frame clones, with some not included. The sample includes 95,000 to 100,000 clones, about 80% seen only once; the top ten take more than 9%. CDR1 and CDR2 from the germline V gene are SGHDN and FVKESK. V dropped 4 bases and J dropped 3 bases, with 12 bases sitting between them. The length of the CDR3 is 14 residues. The sequence derives from a man in his 70s with acute or convalescent COVID-19. The sequenced sample consisted of peripheral blood. V is TRBV14 and J is TRBJ2-5, with TRBD1 as a possible D gene (6 bases). Here the CDR3 DNA reads TGTGCCAGCAGCCGGAACAGGGCGAAAGAGACCCAGTACTTC. Its protein product is CASSRNRAKETQYF.